This is a list of T cell receptor beta chains from one sample in a study of regulatory T cells in long-lasting Graves disease. TCRdb called the multiplex PCR reads again in MiXCR, with one record for every CDR3 protein. The sample yields under 450,000 distinct CDR3 sequences, 23% seen once. Source: peripheral blood mononuclear cells (PBMCs), taken when the disease was refractory, from a patient treated with antithyroid drugs. The receptors stem from a female donor with Graves disease. Both conserved end residues are trimmed from each CDR3. The order of the fields is J gene, CDR3 length, V gene, CDR3 protein.

j_gene: TRBJ1-2; len: 13; v_gene: TRBV6-1; CDR3aa: ASSTDRTGGHGYT
j_gene: TRBJ2-2; len: 12; v_gene: TRBV12-3/TRBV12-4; CDR3aa: ASIAGIYTGELF
j_gene: TRBJ1-5; len: 11; v_gene: TRBV20-1; CDR3aa: SAQGESNQPQH
j_gene: TRBJ1-5; len: 11; v_gene: TRBV20-1; CDR3aa: SAKPGGNQPQH
j_gene: TRBJ2-2; len: 15; v_gene: TRBV11-2; CDR3aa: ASSSFFSGRGSGELF
j_gene: TRBJ2-7; len: 9; v_gene: TRBV29-1; CDR3aa: SVTDLGEQY
j_gene: TRBJ1-5; len: 15; v_gene: TRBV2; CDR3aa: ASRQGTAHGLNQPQH
j_gene: TRBJ2-1; len: 10; v_gene: TRBV10-3; CDR3aa: AISARDNEQF
j_gene: TRBJ2-6; len: 13; v_gene: TRBV15; CDR3aa: ATSRDLSGANVLT
j_gene: TRBJ2-7; len: 11; v_gene: TRBV19; CDR3aa: ASSSGRAFEQY
j_gene: TRBJ2-7; len: 10; v_gene: TRBV20-1; CDR3aa: SARPQGYEQY
j_gene: TRBJ1-5; len: 13; v_gene: TRBV5-4; CDR3aa: ASRITGGGNQPQH
j_gene: TRBJ1-1; len: 14; v_gene: TRBV19; CDR3aa: ATRSPGRVMNTEAF
j_gene: TRBJ2-7; len: 13; v_gene: TRBV7-6; CDR3aa: ASSPRLAEPYEQY
j_gene: TRBJ1-2; len: 11; v_gene: TRBV30; CDR3aa: AWGDRPNYGYT
j_gene: TRBJ2-2; len: 11; v_gene: TRBV29-1; CDR3aa: SVVAVSTGELF
j_gene: TRBJ1-6; len: 14; v_gene: TRBV10-3; CDR3aa: AIRDSGTRSGSPLH
j_gene: TRBJ2-2; len: 12; v_gene: TRBV2; CDR3aa: ASRDRRNTGELF
j_gene: TRBJ2-5; len: 12; v_gene: TRBV20-1; CDR3aa: SATGGVSQETQY
j_gene: TRBJ1-4; len: 12; v_gene: TRBV7-9; CDR3aa: ASSHRGTNEKLF
j_gene: TRBJ1-1; len: 10; v_gene: TRBV7-9; CDR3aa: ASRNRVSEAF
j_gene: TRBJ2-2; len: 11; v_gene: TRBV7-2; CDR3aa: ASSLAVTGELF
j_gene: TRBJ1-5; len: 14; v_gene: TRBV4-2; CDR3aa: ASSQVSYSPNQPQH
j_gene: TRBJ2-7; len: 13; v_gene: TRBV7-2; CDR3aa: ASSPNTGRLKEQY
j_gene: TRBJ2-1; len: 11; v_gene: TRBV3-1; CDR3aa: ASSPPSRYEQF
j_gene: TRBJ2-2; len: 12; v_gene: TRBV20-1; CDR3aa: SASPDANTGELF
j_gene: TRBJ1-5; len: 13; v_gene: TRBV12-3/TRBV12-4; CDR3aa: ASRLQGTEKQPQH
j_gene: TRBJ1-1; len: 15; v_gene: TRBV12-3/TRBV12-4; CDR3aa: ASRDTPGPSGNTEAF
j_gene: TRBJ2-2; len: 15; v_gene: TRBV28; CDR3aa: ASSPRLVSGRIGELF
j_gene: TRBJ2-3; len: 14; v_gene: TRBV6-5; CDR3aa: ASSYTTTASTDTQY
j_gene: TRBJ1-2; len: 10; v_gene: TRBV20-1; CDR3aa: SARGGLSGYT
j_gene: TRBJ2-5; len: 13; v_gene: TRBV9; CDR3aa: ASSVEGLGGETQY
j_gene: TRBJ1-1; len: 8; v_gene: TRBV2; CDR3aa: ASSGREAF
j_gene: TRBJ2-2; len: 12; v_gene: TRBV2; CDR3aa: ASKGQANTGELF
j_gene: TRBJ1-5; len: 13; v_gene: TRBV30; CDR3aa: AWSFWDSRNQPQH
j_gene: TRBJ2-7; len: 13; v_gene: TRBV7-2; CDR3aa: ASSLIGGQIYEQY
j_gene: TRBJ2-6; len: 13; v_gene: TRBV29-1; CDR3aa: SVEGRGAGANVLT
j_gene: TRBJ1-2; len: 12; v_gene: TRBV5-4; CDR3aa: ASSLGGNNYGYA
j_gene: TRBJ1-2; len: 11; v_gene: TRBV12-3/TRBV12-4; CDR3aa: ASSATPNYGYT
j_gene: TRBJ1-2; len: 10; v_gene: TRBV6-1; CDR3aa: ASSGTVYGYT
j_gene: TRBJ2-5; len: 14; v_gene: TRBV6-1; CDR3aa: ASRKGAGRSQETQY
j_gene: TRBJ2-7; len: 11; v_gene: TRBV20-1; CDR3aa: SARDSAGWEQY
j_gene: TRBJ2-7; len: 10; v_gene: TRBV29-1; CDR3aa: SVRDGLYEQY
j_gene: TRBJ2-5; len: 14; v_gene: TRBV28; CDR3aa: ASSYTGQGGQETQY
j_gene: TRBJ2-6; len: 13; v_gene: TRBV19; CDR3aa: ASSIISSGANVLT